The entry that follows covers one TCR beta chain sequence. This sample is part of a study of T cell changes during pregnancy in multiple sclerosis. The CDR3 runs 15 residues. Trimming removed 2 bases from V and 4 bases from J, with 15 bases in between. Germline assignment: CDR1 SGHTA and CDR2 FQGTGA. Measured with immunoSEQ multiplex PCR; TCRdb has only the in-frame clones, and not every one. The sample has approximately 50,000 clones, about 89% seen once; the top ten hold roughly a tenth. The clonotype was recovered from a female donor with multiple sclerosis, enrolled in a pregnancy study. The chain has TRBV7-3 and TRBJ2-7; tentatively, D is TRBD2 (5 bases). Specimen: CD8+ T cells from peripheral blood mononuclear cells, collected after pregnancy. In nucleotides, the CDR3 is TGTGCCAGCAGCTTAGGTACGGGGATCGGGTACGAGCAGTACTTC. Protein: CASSLGTGIGYEQYF.